This T cell receptor (beta chain) appears in the sequencing data of a study of blood T cells in healthy people across ages. The sample holds a few counts of this clonotype. Its specificity is unknown. Together with a sample-barcoded 5' primer, a J-beta primer mix was included in a second PCR lasting roughly 6 to 12 cycles. TCRdb processed the 5' RACE reads anew with MiXCR; each CDR3 protein has one entry. The data contain 730,000 or so distinct CDR3 sequences, approximately 39% of them singletons. Findings and limits, study-wide: Long-lived donors had more naive CD4+ cells and higher diversity than aged donors. From one million sequenced T cells, diversity estimates were lower bounds.

Germline-derived CDR1 and CDR2 are SSHAT and FNYEAQ (reference sequence). CDR3 length: 14 amino acids. V shed 5 bases and J shed 4 bases, with 14 bases lying between them. The extraction recovered at least 5.5 micrograms of total RNA per sample. The chain combines TRBV7-7 with TRBJ2-5; D unclear. The TCR sequence derives from a woman in her sixties in good health. Sequenced sample: blood. The CDR3 sequence is CASSMVPQRETQYF. CDR3 nucleotide sequence: TGTGCCAGCAGCATGGTGCCTCAGAGAGAGACCCAGTACTTC.